The clone carrying this T cell receptor (beta chain) was seen once. The sample originates from a study of blood T cell repertoires in COVID-19. Study-level background: The United States, Italy and Spain provided the acute and convalescent COVID-19 samples. T cells, B-cell-depleted T cells, or PBMCs provided the cDNA or gDNA that served as material.

Per the original data handling: Estimates of nucleated cell counts were drawn from the amplification of reference gene primers. TCRdb keeps only in-frame clones here, not all; method: immunoSEQ multiplex PCR. V, J and clone size are taken as reported in that table, and D and trimming were inferred from the DNA itself. Altogether approximately 670,000 clones are present, just under 90% being singletons, with the ten largest covering more than 0.25%. This CDR3 is built from 12 residues. Germline V gene lookup returns CDR1 MNHEY and CDR2 SVGAGI. The ends were cut back, 6 bases at V and 0 bases at J, with 4 bases in the middle.

Sequenced input: peripheral blood. The rearrangement links TRBV6-5 to TRBJ2-3; D is undetermined. This TCR derives from a woman under 30 with acute or convalescent COVID-19. This chain's CDR3 is CASRRSTDTQYF. The CDR3 coding sequence is TGTGCCAGCAGGAGGAGCACAGATACGCAGTATTTT.